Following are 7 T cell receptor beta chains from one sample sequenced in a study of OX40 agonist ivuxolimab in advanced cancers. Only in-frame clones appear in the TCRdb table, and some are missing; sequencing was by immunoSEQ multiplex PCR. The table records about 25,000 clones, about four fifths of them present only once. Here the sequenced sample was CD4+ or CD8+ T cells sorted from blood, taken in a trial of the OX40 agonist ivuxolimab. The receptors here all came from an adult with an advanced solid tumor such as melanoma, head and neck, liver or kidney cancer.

In DNA, the CDR3 is TGCGCCAGCAGTGCCCTTTTGGGGCCCTTAGCCGAGCAGTACTTC. Translation gives CASSALLGPLAEQYF. V usage is TRBV10-1 and J usage is TRBJ2-7, with a tentative D call TRBD1 (5 bases). In germline, CDR1 is WNHNN, CDR2 SYGVQD (reference sequence). CDR3 length equals 15 residues. V was trimmed by 4 bases and J by 6 bases, leaving 19 bases between them.

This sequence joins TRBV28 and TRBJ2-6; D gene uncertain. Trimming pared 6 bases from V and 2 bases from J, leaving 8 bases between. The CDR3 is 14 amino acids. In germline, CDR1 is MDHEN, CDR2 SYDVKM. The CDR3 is CASRLGAGANVLTF. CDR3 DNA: TGTGCCAGCAGACTCGGTGCTGGGGCCAACGTCCTGACTTTC.

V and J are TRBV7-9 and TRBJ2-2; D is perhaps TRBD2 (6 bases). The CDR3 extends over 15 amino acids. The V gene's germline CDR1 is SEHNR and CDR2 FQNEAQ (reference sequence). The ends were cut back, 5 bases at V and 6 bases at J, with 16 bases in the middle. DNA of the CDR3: TGTGCCAGCAGCGGAGGGCGGGGTATACCCGGGGAGCTGTTTTTT. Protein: CASSGGRGIPGELFF. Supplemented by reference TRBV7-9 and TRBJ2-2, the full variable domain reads DTGVSQNPRHKITKRGQNVTFRCDPISEHNRLYWYRQTLGQGPEFLTYFQNEAQLEKSRLLSDRFSAERPKGSFSTLEIQRTEQGDSAMYLCASSGGRGIPGELFFGEGSRLTVL.

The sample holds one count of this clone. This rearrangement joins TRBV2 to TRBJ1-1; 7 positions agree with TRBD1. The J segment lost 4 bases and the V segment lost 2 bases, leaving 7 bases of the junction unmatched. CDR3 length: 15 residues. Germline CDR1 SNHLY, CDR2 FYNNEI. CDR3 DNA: TGTGCCAGCAGTGAACGTGCCAGGGGGTCCACTGAAGCTTTCTTT. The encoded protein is CASSERARGSTEAFF. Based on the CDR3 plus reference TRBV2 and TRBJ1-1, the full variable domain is EPEVTQTPSHQVTQMGQEVILRCVPISNHLYFYWYRQILGQKVEFLVSFYNNEISEKSEIFDDQFSVERPDGSNFTLKIRSTKLEDSAMYFCASSERARGSTEAFFGQGTRLTVV.

The CDR3 nucleotides are TGTGCCAGCAGCTTTACGAGCGGGAGCTCTTTGAATGAGCAGTTCTTC. Translated: CASSFTSGSSLNEQFF. The rearrangement joins TRBV13 to TRBJ2-1, with 8 bases lining up with TRBD2. The V gene end was trimmed by 3 bases and the J gene end by 7 bases; junction bases not matched to a gene: 11. Germline V lookup: CDR1 PRHDT, CDR2 FYEKMQ (reference sequence). CDR3 length: 16 amino acids.

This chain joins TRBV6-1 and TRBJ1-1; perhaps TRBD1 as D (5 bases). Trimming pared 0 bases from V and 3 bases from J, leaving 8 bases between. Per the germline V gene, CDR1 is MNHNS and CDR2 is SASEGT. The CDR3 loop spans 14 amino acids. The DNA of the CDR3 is TGTGCCAGCAGTGAAGCGGGGCAGTACACTGAAGCTTTCTTT. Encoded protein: CASSEAGQYTEAFF.

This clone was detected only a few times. The CDR3 is CASSLGVAGVREQFF. The CDR3 DNA follows: TGTGCCAGCAGCTTAGGGGTAGCGGGAGTAAGAGAGCAGTTCTTC. V and J are TRBV7-9 and TRBJ2-1; 9 bases are shared with TRBD2. V trimming: 1 base; J trimming: 10 bases; junction bases outside the gene matches: 8. Germline assignment: CDR1 SEHNR and CDR2 FQNEAQ (reference sequence). This CDR3 has 15 residues.